This TCR beta chain was sequenced in a study of identical twins. General study findings and limits: For out-of-frame alpha sequences shared by twins, low generation probability was in excess. Cord blood beta clonotypes present at high abundance carried fewer insertions; no such pattern appeared in memory repertoires.

V lost 3 bases and J 9 bases, leaving 11 bases between the germline ends. Per the germline V gene, CDR1 is DFQATT and CDR2 is SNEGSKA (reference sequence). The length of the CDR3 is 11 residues. Regarding this clonotype: Its antigen is unknown.

Template switching introduced a universal primer site, and the cDNA bore unique molecular identifiers. TCRdb re-analysed the 5' RACE reads in MiXCR, keeping a single row per CDR3 protein. The sample carries 1.5 million to 2 million distinct CDR3 sequences, about 30% recorded once. The V gene is TRBV20-1, the J gene TRBJ1-2, with D unresolved. The clonotype was recovered from a newborn girl in good health. The sequencing input was cord blood. The CDR3: CSARSRTRYTF. CDR3 bases: TGCAGTGCTAGGTCCAGGACCCGCTACACCTTC.